A selection of T cell receptor beta chains follows, all from one sample in a study of blood T cells in healthy people across ages. TCRdb re-called the 5' RACE reads with MiXCR, one entry per CDR3 protein. The repertoire includes about 1.6 million distinct CDR3 sequences, roughly 32% of them detected once, and approximately 10% sits in the top ten. The sample comprised blood. Every receptor here comes from a woman in her thirties in good health. Both conserved end residues are part of each CDR3. D genes are given only for firm matches. Clone size is stated in some rows and not others, as once, few, many or a class when expanded.

NA	NA	TRBV7-2	TRBJ2-2	TGTGCCAGCAGTCGACCAAAAGAAGGGGAGCTGTTTTTT	CASSRPKEGELFF
NA	NA	TRBV6-5	TRBJ2-3	TGTGCCAGCAGTTACGCAGTCACAGATACGCAGTATTTT	CASSYAVTDTQYF
NA	TRBD2	TRBV5-1	TRBJ2-5	TGCGCCAGCAGCTCGATCGGGAGGGGAGGACAAGAGACCCAGTACTTC	CASSSIGRGGQETQYF
few	NA	TRBV6-1	TRBJ2-5	TGTGCCAGCAGTGAAGCCGGGCGGGAGACCCAGTACTTC	CASSEAGRETQYF
many	TRBD2	TRBV20-1	TRBJ2-7	TGCAGTGCTAGAGATCTGACGGCTAGCGGGAGTATTTACGAGCAGTACTTC	CSARDLTASGSIYEQYF
few	TRBD1	TRBV9	TRBJ2-5	TGTGCCAGCAGCGTAGGACAGGGGCGAGGGGAGACCCAGTACTTC	CASSVGQGRGETQYF
NA	NA	TRBV20-1	TRBJ2-5	TGCAGTGCTACGACCCGGGACAAGGGAACGACCCAGTACTTC	CSATTRDKGTTQYF
NA	NA	TRBV2	TRBJ1-2	TGTGCCAGCAGTGATGGGGAGGCTTATGGCTACACCTTC	CASSDGEAYGYTF
few	NA	TRBV7-9	TRBJ2-7	TGTGCCAGCAGCCCACAGACAGGGAGGAACGAGCAGTACTTC	CASSPQTGRNEQYF
NA	TRBD2	TRBV20-1	TRBJ2-7	TGCAGTGCTAGAGACCCCTCGGGACTAGCGGGGGGGCGCTCCTACGAGCAGTACTTC	CSARDPSGLAGGRSYEQYF
NA	TRBD2	TRBV5-6	TRBJ2-6	TGTGCCAGCAGCACCGGACTAGCGGGAGGCCCCAGGGCCAACGTCCGGACTTTC	CASSTGLAGGPRANVRTF
many	NA	TRBV6-6	TRBJ2-7	TGTGCCAGCAGGCACAGGGCAGAGAAAGACGAGCAGTACTTC	CASRHRAEKDEQYF
few	NA	TRBV5-6	TRBJ1-4	TGTGCCAGCAGCCATCCTGACTACGGCAGCATCCCGGGAGAAACTAATGAAAAACTGTTTTTT	CASSHPDYGSIPGETNEKLFF
many	NA	TRBV29-1	TRBJ1-2	TGCAGCGTCTGGGCAGACTATGGCTACACCTTC	CSVWADYGYTF
NA	NA	TRBV6-6	TRBJ1-1	TGTGCCAGCAGTTACGATTCAATGAACACTGAAGCTTTCTTT	CASSYDSMNTEAFF
few	NA	TRBV11-1	TRBJ2-7	TGTGCCAGCAGCCTCTCTTCAACAGGGTTCGAGCAGTACTTC	CASSLSSTGFEQYF
NA	TRBD1	TRBV10-3	TRBJ2-6	TGTGCCATCAGTGAAGGACAGGGGGCTGGGGCCAACGTCCTGACTTTC	CAISEGQGAGANVLTF
NA	NA	TRBV5-1	TRBJ2-3	TGCGCCAGCAGCTTGGCCCCGGGCCAAGATACGCAGTATTTT	CASSLAPGQDTQYF
NA	NA	TRBV10-3	TRBJ1-2	TGTGCCATCAGTGGAAAGGGAGGGGGCTATGGCTACACCTTC	CAISGKGGGYGYTF
NA	NA	TRBV9	TRBJ2-7	TGTGCCAGCAGCGTAGATCCTAGAGGAGGCTACGAGCAGTACTTC	CASSVDPRGGYEQYF
NA	TRBD1	TRBV7-6	TRBJ1-5	TGTGCCAGCAGCTTAGGGGCGACAGGGCGGCGCAATCAGCCCCAGCATTTT	CASSLGATGRRNQPQHF
many	TRBD2	TRBV11-2	TRBJ2-1	TGTGCCAGCAGCTTAGCCTTCGGGGGGGAGGAGCAGTTCTTC	CASSLAFGGEEQFF
few	TRBD2	TRBV20-1	TRBJ2-1	TGCAGTGCTTCGAGGACTAGCGGGGCATACAATGAGCAGTTCTTC	CSASRTSGAYNEQFF
once	NA	TRBV15	TRBJ2-2	TGTGCCACCAGCAGAGAAAATAGCTTAACCGGGGAGCTGTTTTTT	CATSRENSLTGELFF
many	TRBD2	TRBV13	TRBJ2-6	TGTGCCAGCAGCTTAGCTCCTAGCGGAAGCTCTGGGGCCAACGTCCTGACTTTC	CASSLAPSGSSGANVLTF
many	NA	TRBV6-5	TRBJ2-3	TGTGCCAGCAGCCTGACAGACACAGATACGCAGTATTTT	CASSLTDTDTQYF
few	NA	TRBV20-1	TRBJ2-1	TGCAGTGCTAGAGAGATGACTTACAATGAGCAGTTCTTC	CSAREMTYNEQFF
NA	TRBD1	TRBV12-3/TRBV12-4	TRBJ1-6	TGTGCCAGCAGTTCCTCGACAGGGACGGGATCACCCCTCCACTTT	CASSSSTGTGSPLHF
many	NA	TRBV29-1	TRBJ2-4	TGCAGCGTTTTAGGGGCTAAGAACATTCAGTACTTC	CSVLGAKNIQYF
few	NA	TRBV28	TRBJ1-5	TGTGCCAGCAACACCCCGGGACAAAAAACGGAGCCCCAGCATTTT	CASNTPGQKTEPQHF
few	NA	TRBV3-1	TRBJ2-3	TGTGCCAGCAGCCAAGATCGGGTCTCTCGAGGTGGTACGCAGTATTTT	CASSQDRVSRGGTQYF
many	TRBD2	TRBV4-1	TRBJ2-4	TGCGCCAGCAGCCAAGGTTTACTAGCGGGGCTAGCCAAAAACATTCAGTACTTC	CASSQGLLAGLAKNIQYF
NA	NA	TRBV3-1	TRBJ1-2	TGTGCCAGCAGCCATAAGAGGAACTATGGCTACACCTTC	CASSHKRNYGYTF
few	NA	TRBV6-1	TRBJ2-1	TGTGCCAGCAGTCTCTTTAGGCTAGAGGACAATGAGCAGTTCTTC	CASSLFRLEDNEQFF
NA	TRBD1	TRBV2	TRBJ2-1	TGTGCCAGCAGTCGGACAGGGGACAGCTACAATGAGCAGTTCTTC	CASSRTGDSYNEQFF
NA	NA	TRBV24-1	TRBJ2-7	TGTGCCACGAGGGGGACGGCGGGTCAGGAGCGGTACTTC	CATRGTAGQERYF
NA	TRBD2	TRBV30	TRBJ2-2	TGTGCCTGGAGAGCGGGAGTGACCGGGGAGCTGTTTTTT	CAWRAGVTGELFF
NA	NA	TRBV11-1	TRBJ2-1	TGTGCCAGCAGCTTAGCGCTAATTCCGGTGACAAACTACAATGAGCAGTTCTTC	CASSLALIPVTNYNEQFF
few	NA	TRBV7-2	TRBJ1-1	TGTGCCAGCAGCTTAATCGGTGGGACATCGGACGAAGCTTTCTTT	CASSLIGGTSDEAFF
NA	TRBD2	TRBV4-1	TRBJ2-5	TGCGCCAGCAGCCAACGGGGACTACGACAAGAGACCCAGTATTTC	CASSQRGLRQETQYF
few	NA	TRBV27	TRBJ2-7	TGTGCCAGCAGTTTTAGCGAGGGACGGACCTACGAGCAGTACTTC	CASSFSEGRTYEQYF
NA	TRBD1	TRBV5-1	TRBJ2-5	TGCGCCAGCAGCTCGACAGGGGTGCAAGAGACCCAGTACTTC	CASSSTGVQETQYF
NA	NA	TRBV5-1	TRBJ1-1	TGCGCCAGCAGCTTGGCTGGGCAGCTTGAAGCTTTCTTT	CASSLAGQLEAFF
NA	TRBD2	TRBV4-1	TRBJ2-1	TGCGCCAGCAGCCAATGGACTAGCGGGGGGAATGAGCAGTTCTTC	CASSQWTSGGNEQFF
NA	NA	TRBV7-6	TRBJ2-5	TGTGCCAGCAGCTTCTGGAGGGAGACCCAGTACTTC	CASSFWRETQYF
NA	NA	TRBV7-3	TRBJ2-5	TGTGCCAGCAGCTTAAACCCGGGAGATACGGAGACCCAGTACTTC	CASSLNPGDTETQYF
many	NA	TRBV4-2	TRBJ2-5	TGTGCCAGCAGCCAACTTACTGAGGGGGTAGAGACCCAGTACTTC	CASSQLTEGVETQYF
NA	TRBD1	TRBV20-1	TRBJ1-6	TGCAGTGCCCGCCCCGCGGACAGGGGGTCGAAGCCCCTCCACTTT	CSARPADRGSKPLHF
many	TRBD2	TRBV12-3/TRBV12-4	TRBJ2-3	TGTGCCAGCAGCAAAAATCCGGGACTAGCGTGGAATACGCAGTATTTT	CASSKNPGLAWNTQYF
NA	NA	TRBV5-1	TRBJ2-7	TGCGCCAGCAGCCCACGTGGACGGGTGGGGTCCTACGAGCAGTACTTC	CASSPRGRVGSYEQYF
NA	TRBD1	TRBV19	TRBJ2-6	TGTGCCACCCGACAGGGTAGGGACAACGTCCTGACTTTC	CATRQGRDNVLTF
NA	NA	TRBV12-3/TRBV12-4	TRBJ1-5	TGTGCCAGCAGTTTCTCTTATTTCCCCGGCAGCAATCAGCCCCAGCATTTT	CASSFSYFPGSNQPQHF
many	NA	TRBV5-1	TRBJ2-1	TGCGCCAGCAGCTTGGGTGGCGGGGCGGATGAGCAGTTCTTC	CASSLGGGADEQFF
NA	NA	TRBV27	TRBJ1-2	TGTGCCAGCGGTTGGGGCTTCGACTATGGCTACACCTTC	CASGWGFDYGYTF
few	TRBD1	TRBV6-6	TRBJ1-1	TGTGCCAGCAGTTCCCACGACAGGGGGACTGAAGCTTTCTTT	CASSSHDRGTEAFF
NA	NA	TRBV5-8	TRBJ1-5	TGTGCCAGCAGCTTGGCCAGGGCAAGGCAGCCCCAGCATTTT	CASSLARARQPQHF
NA	NA	TRBV20-1	TRBJ2-5	TGCAGTGCGAGGTCCGGGGACGGAACCCAGTACTTC	CSARSGDGTQYF
NA	TRBD2	TRBV20-1	TRBJ2-5	TGCAGTGCTAGTCTAGCGGGGGAACAAGAGACCCAGTACTTC	CSASLAGEQETQYF
NA	NA	TRBV27	TRBJ1-2	TGTGCCAGCAGTGCCCCGCGACAGGTTAACTATGGCTACACCTTC	CASSAPRQVNYGYTF